The clone carrying this T cell receptor (beta chain) was found a few times. Germline assignment: CDR1 MDHEN and CDR2 SYDVKM. CDR3 length equals 18 residues. V lost 6 bases, J lost 7 bases, and 27 bases lay in between. Under the authors' procedure: Reference gene primers were amplified, and this amplification served to estimate nucleated cell counts. Sequenced by immunoSEQ multiplex PCR; TCRdb stores in-frame clones only, minus some. That table gives V, J and clone size, and the DNA gave D and trimming. The profile shows 140,000 or so clones, approximately 80% of them singletons. This entry belongs to a study of blood T cell repertoires in COVID-19. Whole-study context: Sites in the United States, Italy and Spain provided acute and convalescent COVID-19 samples. The cDNA or gDNA used as material had been derived from T cells, B-cell-depleted T cells, or PBMCs.

The sequenced sample consisted of peripheral blood. This receptor was identified in a man between 60 and 75 years old with active or convalescent COVID-19. The chain has TRBV28 and TRBJ1-4, with a tentative D call TRBD1 (6 bases). The CDR3 nucleotides are TGTGCCAGCAGGGCGAGGGGGTCTCTAATTAGGGGTGGTGAAAAACTGTTTTTT. Residues: CASRARGSLIRGGEKLFF.